This T cell receptor beta chain was captured in a study of graft-versus-host responses after intestinal transplantation. Sequencing was performed with immunoSEQ multiplex PCR; in TCRdb, only in-frame clones are kept and a portion is missing. Among approximately 89,000 clones, about 93% were seen once, and the ten largest hold 1.1%. The CDR3 sequence is 16 residues long. CDR1 and CDR2 from the germline V gene are SEHNR and FQNEAQ (reference sequence). With 2 bases clipped from V and 5 bases from J, the junction kept 10 bases outside the gene matches. Comment on this clone: Its specificity is unknown.

Notes on the study in general: There was an association between peak levels of circulating GvH clones and early post-transplant HvG declines.

The V call is TRBV7-9, the J call TRBJ1-2; 8 positions agree with TRBD1. This clonotype was obtained from a human donor who was the organ donor for an intestinal transplant. Sequencing used unstimulated CD8+ T cells sorted from spleen or lymph node cells, obtained before transplant. The CDR3 DNA reads TGTGCCAGCAGCTTACTGGGGGGCAGGGGGCAATATGGCTACACCTTC. Protein: CASSLLGGRGQYGYTF. Supplemented by reference TRBV7-9 and TRBJ1-2, the full variable domain reads DTGVSQNPRHKITKRGQNVTFRCDPISEHNRLYWYRQTLGQGPEFLTYFQNEAQLEKSRLLSDRFSAERPKGSFSTLEIQRTEQGDSAMYLCASSLLGGRGQYGYTFGSGTRLTVV.